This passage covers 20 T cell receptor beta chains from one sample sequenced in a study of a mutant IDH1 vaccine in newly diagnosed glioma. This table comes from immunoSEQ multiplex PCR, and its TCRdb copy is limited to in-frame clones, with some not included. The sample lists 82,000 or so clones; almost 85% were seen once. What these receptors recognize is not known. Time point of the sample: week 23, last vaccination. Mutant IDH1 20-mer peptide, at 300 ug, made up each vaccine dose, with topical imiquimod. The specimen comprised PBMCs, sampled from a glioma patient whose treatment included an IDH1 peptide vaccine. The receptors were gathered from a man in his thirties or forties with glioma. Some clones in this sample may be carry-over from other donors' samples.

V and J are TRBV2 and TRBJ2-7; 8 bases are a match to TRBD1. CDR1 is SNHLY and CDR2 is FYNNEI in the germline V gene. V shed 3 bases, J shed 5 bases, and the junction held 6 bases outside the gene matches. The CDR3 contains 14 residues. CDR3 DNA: TGTGCCAGCAGTGACAGGGGGCAGGAGGACGAGCAGTACTTC. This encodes CASSDRGQEDEQYF.

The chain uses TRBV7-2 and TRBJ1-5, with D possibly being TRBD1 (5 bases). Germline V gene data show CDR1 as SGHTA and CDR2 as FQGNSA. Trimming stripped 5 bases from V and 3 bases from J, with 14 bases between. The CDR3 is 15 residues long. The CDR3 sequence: CASSRGGRNNQPQHF. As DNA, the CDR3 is TGTGCCAGCAGCAGGGGTGGACGGAACAATCAGCCCCAGCATTTT.

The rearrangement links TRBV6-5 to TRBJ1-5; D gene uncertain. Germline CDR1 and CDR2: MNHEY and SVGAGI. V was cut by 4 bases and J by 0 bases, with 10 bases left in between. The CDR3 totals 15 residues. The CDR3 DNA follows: TGTGCCAGCAGTTCGATAGGGAGTAGCAATCAGCCCCAGCATTTT. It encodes CASSSIGSSNQPQHF.

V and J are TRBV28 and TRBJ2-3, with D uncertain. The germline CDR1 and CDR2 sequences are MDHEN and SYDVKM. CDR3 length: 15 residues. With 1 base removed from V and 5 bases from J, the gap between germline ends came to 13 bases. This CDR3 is CASSLFWNDQDTQYF. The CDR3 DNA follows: TGTGCCAGCAGTTTATTTTGGAACGACCAAGATACGCAGTATTTT.

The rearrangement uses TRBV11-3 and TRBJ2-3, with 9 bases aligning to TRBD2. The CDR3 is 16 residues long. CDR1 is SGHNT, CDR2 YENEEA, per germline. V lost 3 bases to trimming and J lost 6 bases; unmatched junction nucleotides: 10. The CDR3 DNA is TGTGCCAGCAGCTTCGCCGGGACCCTAGCGGGGGATACGCAGTATTTT. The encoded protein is CASSFAGTLAGDTQYF.

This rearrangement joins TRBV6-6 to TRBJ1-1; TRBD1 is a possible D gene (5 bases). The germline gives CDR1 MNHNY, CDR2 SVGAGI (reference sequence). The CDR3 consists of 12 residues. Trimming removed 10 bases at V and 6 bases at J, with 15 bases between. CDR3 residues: CATSTVISEAFF. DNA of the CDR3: TGTGCCACCTCGACAGTTATCTCTGAAGCTTTCTTT.

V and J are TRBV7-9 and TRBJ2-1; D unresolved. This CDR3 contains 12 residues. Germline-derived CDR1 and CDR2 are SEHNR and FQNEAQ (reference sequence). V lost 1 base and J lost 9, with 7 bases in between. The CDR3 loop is CASSLEAREQFF. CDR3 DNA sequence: TGTGCCAGCAGCTTAGAGGCCCGTGAGCAGTTCTTC. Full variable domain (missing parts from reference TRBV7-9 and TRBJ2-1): DTGVSQNPRHKITKRGQNVTFRCDPISEHNRLYWYRQTLGQGPEFLTYFQNEAQLEKSRLLSDRFSAERPKGSFSTLEIQRTEQGDSAMYLCASSLEAREQFFGPGTRLTVL.

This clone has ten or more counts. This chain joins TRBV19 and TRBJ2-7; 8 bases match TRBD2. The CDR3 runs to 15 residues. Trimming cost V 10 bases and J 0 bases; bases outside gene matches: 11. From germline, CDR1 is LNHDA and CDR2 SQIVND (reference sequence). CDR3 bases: TGTGCCACCCTACGAACGGGGGGGAGCTCCTACGAGCAGTACTTC. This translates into CATLRTGGSSYEQYF.

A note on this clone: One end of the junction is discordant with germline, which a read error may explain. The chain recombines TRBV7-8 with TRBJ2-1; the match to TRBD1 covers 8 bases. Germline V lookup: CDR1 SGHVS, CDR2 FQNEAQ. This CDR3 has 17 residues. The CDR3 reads CASNLGWRTGIRDEQFF. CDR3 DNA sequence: TGTGCCAGCAACTTAGGGTGGAGGACAGGGATAAGGGATGAGCAGTTCTTC. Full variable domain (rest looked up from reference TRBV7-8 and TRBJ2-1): GAGVSQSPRYKVAKRGQDVALRCDPISGHVSLFWYQQALGQGPEFLTYFQNEAQLDKSGLPSDRFFAERPEGSVSTLKIQRTQQEDSAVYLCASNLGWRTGIRDEQFFGPGTRLTVL.

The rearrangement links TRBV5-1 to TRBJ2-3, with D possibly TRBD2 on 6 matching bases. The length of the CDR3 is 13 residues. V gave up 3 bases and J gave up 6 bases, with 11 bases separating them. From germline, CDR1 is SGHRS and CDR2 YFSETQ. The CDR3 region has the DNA TGCGCCAGCAGCTCTAGCGTACCCGATACGCAGTATTTT. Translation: CASSSSVPDTQYF.

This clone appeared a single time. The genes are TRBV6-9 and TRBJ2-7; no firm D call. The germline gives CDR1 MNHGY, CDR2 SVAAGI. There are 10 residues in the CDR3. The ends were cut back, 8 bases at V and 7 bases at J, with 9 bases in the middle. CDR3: CASPDREQYF. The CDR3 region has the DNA TGTGCCAGCCCGGATAGAGAGCAGTACTTC.

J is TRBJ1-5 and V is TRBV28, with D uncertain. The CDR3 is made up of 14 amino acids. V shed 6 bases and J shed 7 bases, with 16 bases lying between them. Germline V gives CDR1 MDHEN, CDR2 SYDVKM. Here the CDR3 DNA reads TGTGCCAGCAGCCTCGATTATTTGGGCCAGCCCCAGCATTTT. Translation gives CASSLDYLGQPQHF. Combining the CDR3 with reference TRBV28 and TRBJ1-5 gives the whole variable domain DVKVTQSSRYLVKRTGEKVFLECVQDMDHENMFWYRQDPGLGLRLIYFSYDVKMKEKGDIPEGYSVSREKKERFSLILESASTNQTSMYLCASSLDYLGQPQHFGDGTRLSIL.

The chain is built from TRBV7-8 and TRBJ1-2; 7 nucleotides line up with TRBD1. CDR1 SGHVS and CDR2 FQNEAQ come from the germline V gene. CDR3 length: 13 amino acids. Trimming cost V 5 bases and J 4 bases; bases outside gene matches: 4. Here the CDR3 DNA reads TGTGCCAGCAGCCCCAGACAGGGCTATGGCTACACCTTC. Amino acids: CASSPRQGYGYTF. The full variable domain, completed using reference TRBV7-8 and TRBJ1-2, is GAGVSQSPRYKVAKRGQDVALRCDPISGHVSLFWYQQALGQGPEFLTYFQNEAQLDKSGLPSDRFFAERPEGSVSTLKIQRTQQEDSAVYLCASSPRQGYGYTFGSGTRLTVV.

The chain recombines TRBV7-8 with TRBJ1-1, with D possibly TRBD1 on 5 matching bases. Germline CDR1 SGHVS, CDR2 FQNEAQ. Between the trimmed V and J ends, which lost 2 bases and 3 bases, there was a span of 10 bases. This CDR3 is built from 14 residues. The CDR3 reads CASSLLGEDTEAFF. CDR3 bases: TGTGCCAGCAGCTTACTGGGGGAGGACACTGAAGCTTTCTTT. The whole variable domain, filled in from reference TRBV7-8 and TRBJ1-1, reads GAGVSQSPRYKVAKRGQDVALRCDPISGHVSLFWYQQALGQGPEFLTYFQNEAQLDKSGLPSDRFFAERPEGSVSTLKIQRTQQEDSAVYLCASSLLGEDTEAFFGQGTRLTVV.

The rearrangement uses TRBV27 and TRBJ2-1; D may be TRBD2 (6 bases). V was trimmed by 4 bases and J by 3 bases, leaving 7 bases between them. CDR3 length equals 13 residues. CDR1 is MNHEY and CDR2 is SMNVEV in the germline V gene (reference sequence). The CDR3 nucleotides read TGTGCCAGCAGTTACGGGAGCTACAATGAGCAGTTCTTC. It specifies CASSYGSYNEQFF.

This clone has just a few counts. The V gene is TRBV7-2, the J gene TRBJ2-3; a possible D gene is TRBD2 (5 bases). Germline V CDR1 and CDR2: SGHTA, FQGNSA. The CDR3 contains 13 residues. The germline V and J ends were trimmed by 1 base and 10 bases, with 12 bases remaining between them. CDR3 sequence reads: CASSLVVLVAQYF. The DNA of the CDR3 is TGTGCCAGCAGCTTAGTCGTACTAGTAGCGCAGTATTTT. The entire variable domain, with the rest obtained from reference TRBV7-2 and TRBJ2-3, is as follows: GAGVSQSPSNKVTEKGKDVELRCDPISGHTALYWYRQSLGQGLEFLIYFQGNSAPDKSGLPSDRFSAERTGGSVSTLTIQRTQQEDSAVYLCASSLVVLVAQYFGPGTRLTVL.

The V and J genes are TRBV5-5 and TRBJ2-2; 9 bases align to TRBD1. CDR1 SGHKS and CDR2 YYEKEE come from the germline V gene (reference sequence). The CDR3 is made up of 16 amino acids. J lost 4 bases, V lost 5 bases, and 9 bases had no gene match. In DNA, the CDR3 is TGTGCCAGCAGAGCCGGACAGGGGATGGGCACCGGGGAGCTGTTTTTT. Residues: CASRAGQGMGTGELFF.

This CDR3 is CASSLALPPYEQYF. The CDR3 DNA follows: TGTGCCAGCAGCTTAGCGTTACCCCCCTACGAGCAGTACTTC. The chain carries TRBV7-2 and TRBJ2-7; D ambiguous. Germline V CDR1 and CDR2: SGHTA, FQGNSA. Trimming removed 0 bases from V and 2 bases from J, with 8 bases in between. CDR3 size: 14 residues.

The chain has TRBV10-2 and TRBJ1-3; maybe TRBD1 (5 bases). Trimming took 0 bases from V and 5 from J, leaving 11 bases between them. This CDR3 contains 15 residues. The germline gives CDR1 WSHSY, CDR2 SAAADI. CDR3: CASSESGPGRNTIYF. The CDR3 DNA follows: TGCGCCAGCAGTGAGTCGGGACCTGGGAGAAACACCATATATTTT.

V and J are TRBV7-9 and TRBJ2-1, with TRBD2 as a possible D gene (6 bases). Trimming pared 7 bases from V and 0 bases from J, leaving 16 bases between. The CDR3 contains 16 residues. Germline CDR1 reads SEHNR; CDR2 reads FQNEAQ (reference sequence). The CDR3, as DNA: TGTGCCAGCACCCCGACTAGTTACTCCTCCTACAATGAGCAGTTCTTC. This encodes CASTPTSYSSYNEQFF.